Listed here are 18 T cell receptor beta chains from one sample, sequenced in a study of cytomegalovirus exposure and HLA in healthy donors. The PCR contained 60 Vbeta and 13 Jbeta primers. The data were produced by immunoSEQ multiplex PCR, yet TCRdb's version contains in-frame clones alone and is incomplete. The table records 130,000 or so clones, about three quarters of them present only once. Sample: PBMCs. The receptors were gathered from a man aged 40-49 years in good health and CMV-seropositive.

The chain uses TRBV7-9 and TRBJ1-1, with TRBD1 matching over 8 bases. Germline loops: CDR1 SEHNR, CDR2 FQNEAQ (reference sequence). The trim removed 4 bases at V and 4 bases at J, leaving 8 bases unmatched. CDR3 length: 15 amino acids. DNA of the CDR3: TGTGCCAGCAGCTCGTTGCAGGGGGCAAGCACTGAAGCTTTCTTT. Protein: CASSSLQGASTEAFF.

This clone was seen only a few times. J is TRBJ2-7 and V is TRBV5-8; 8 bases match TRBD2. CDR1 and CDR2 from the germline V gene are SGHTS and YDEGEE. V shed 3 bases, J shed 6 bases, and the junction held 11 bases outside the gene matches. The CDR3 is 15 residues long. This CDR3 reads CASSSRGDIGREQYF. The DNA for the CDR3 is TGTGCCAGCAGCTCGCGGGGGGATATCGGCCGCGAGCAGTACTTC.

In regard to this clone: Distinct nucleotide sequences in the sample also encode this CDR3. V is TRBV19 and J is TRBJ1-5; D remains unclear. Germline-derived CDR1 and CDR2 are LNHDA and SQIVND (reference sequence). CDR3 length: 14 residues. V lost 3 bases to trimming and J lost 0 bases, with 6 bases between them. The CDR3 coding sequence is TGTGCCAGTAGTATCCGGGATAGCAATCAGCCCCAGCATTTT. Its translation: CASSIRDSNQPQHF.

The J gene is TRBJ2-7, the V gene TRBV1; the table assigns TRBD2, which was not confirmed against the DNA. TRBV1 counts as a pseudogene. The CDR3 is 14 residues long. The CDR3: CTSSGTSGYYEQYF. CDR3 bases: TGCACCAGCAGCGGGACTAGCGGATACTACGAGCAGTACTTC.

J is TRBJ2-1 and V is TRBV15; 11 bases are a match to TRBD2. Losses at the gene ends were 5 bases for V and 0 bases for J; bases not matched to a gene: 3. Germline V lookup: CDR1 LNHNV, CDR2 YYDKDF (reference sequence). The CDR3 contains 16 residues. The CDR3 reads CATSLAGGSSYNEQFF. The CDR3 nucleotides are TGTGCCACCAGCTTAGCGGGAGGGAGCTCCTACAATGAGCAGTTCTTC.

The V and J genes are TRBV30 and TRBJ1-1, with TRBD1 as a possible D gene (5 bases). Trimming left V 5 bases short and J 4 bases short, with 14 bases between. CDR1 is GTSNPN and CDR2 is SVGIG in the germline V gene (reference sequence). The CDR3 contains 13 residues. The CDR3 region is CAWGAGGPTEAFF. In DNA form, the CDR3 reads TGTGCCTGGGGGGCGGGAGGACCCACTGAAGCTTTCTTT. Full variable domain (missing parts from reference TRBV30 and TRBJ1-1): SQTIHQWPATLVQPVGSPLSLECTVEGTSNPNLYWYRQAAGRGLQLLFYSVGIGQISSEVPQNLSASRPQDRQFILSSKKLLLSDSGFYLCAWGAGGPTEAFFGQGTRLTVV.

The chain employs TRBV9 and TRBJ2-5, with a possible D match to TRBD1 (6 bases). Trimming removed 0 bases from V and 4 bases from J, with 16 bases in between. Germline loops: CDR1 SGDLS, CDR2 YYNGEE. CDR3 size: 16 residues. In nucleotides, the CDR3 is TGTGCCAGCAGCGTAGAAGCCCCCACAGGGCTAGAGACCCAGTACTTC. Translating it yields CASSVEAPTGLETQYF.

This chain connects TRBV2 to TRBJ1-1, with a possible D match to TRBD1 (6 bases). CDR1 is SNHLY and CDR2 is FYNNEI in the germline V gene. Trimming took off 7 bases at V and 6 bases at J, with 12 bases between the two ends. The CDR3 is 12 residues long. The CDR3 protein is CASTVRGAEAFF. The CDR3 region has the DNA TGTGCCAGCACAGTCAGGGGAGCTGAAGCTTTCTTT.

The CDR3 loop is CASSPDRTPSNNEKLFF. Here the CDR3 DNA reads TGTGCCAGCTCACCCGACAGAACACCGTCTAATAATGAAAAACTGTTTTTT. The J gene is TRBJ1-4, the V gene TRBV18; D is possibly TRBD1 (5 bases). Looked up from germline, CDR1 is KGHSH and CDR2 is LQKENI. V lost 3 bases to trimming and J lost 4 bases, with 18 bases between them. The CDR3 consists of 17 residues. Using reference TRBV18 and TRBJ1-4 for the parts outside the CDR3, the full variable domain is NAGVMQNPRHLVRRRGQEARLRCSPMKGHSHVYWYRQLPEEGLKFMVYLQKENIIDESGMPKERFSAEFPKEGPSILRIQQVVRGDSAAYFCASSPDRTPSNNEKLFFGSGTQLSVL.

V usage is TRBV2 and J usage is TRBJ1-4; D is ambiguous. CDR3 length: 12 amino acids. Germline assignment: CDR1 SNHLY and CDR2 FYNNEI. With 5 bases removed from V and 7 bases from J, the gap between germline ends came to 8 bases. Written as DNA, the CDR3 is TGTGCCAGCAGTTATTCCGTTGAAAAACTGTTTTTT. Protein sequence: CASSYSVEKLFF.

Of note for this clone: Other DNA sequences in the same sample also yield this CDR3. V usage is TRBV4-2 and J usage is TRBJ2-1, with TRBD2 matching 8 bases. The V gene's germline CDR1 is LGHNA and CDR2 YNFKEQ. The CDR3 is made up of 16 amino acids. J was trimmed by 4 bases and V by 1 base; bases with no gene match: 6. The CDR3 region has the DNA TGTGCCAGCAGCCAAGTAGGCGGGGGGCCATACAATGAGCAGTTCTTC. Protein sequence: CASSQVGGGPYNEQFF.

This sequence joins TRBV10-3 and TRBJ1-2; TRBD1 matches 9 bases. The CDR3 is 13 amino acids. J lost 6 bases, V lost 2 bases, and 1 base had no gene match. In germline, CDR1 is ENHRY, CDR2 SYGVKD. CDR3 in amino acids: CAISEDRGDGYTF. The CDR3 DNA reads TGTGCCATCAGTGAGGACAGGGGGGATGGCTACACCTTC.

This clone was seen more than once but under ten times. This sequence joins TRBV5-4 and TRBJ1-4, with 9 bases that match TRBD1. The length of the CDR3 is 17 residues. V gave up 3 bases and J gave up 3 bases; unmatched junction bases: 9. The germline CDR1 and CDR2 sequences are SGHNT and YYREEE (reference sequence). The CDR3 is CASSWGTGRESNEKLFF. CDR3 coding DNA: TGTGCCAGCAGCTGGGGGACAGGGCGAGAATCTAATGAAAAACTGTTTTTT. Full variable domain (missing parts from reference TRBV5-4 and TRBJ1-4): ETGVTQSPTHLIKTRGQQVTLRCSSQSGHNTVSWYQQALGQGPQFIFQYYREEENGRGNFPPRFSGLQFPNYSSELNVNALELDDSALYLCASSWGTGRESNEKLFFGSGTQLSVL.

The rearrangement joins TRBV2 to TRBJ1-6, with 10 bases identical to TRBD1. There are 16 residues in the CDR3. With 6 bases clipped from V and 7 bases from J, the junction kept 9 bases outside the gene matches. The germline V gene encodes CDR1 SNHLY and CDR2 FYNNEI. In DNA form, the CDR3 reads TGTGCCAGCAGCCTCGCCCGGGACAGGGGAAATTCACCCCTCCACTTT. As protein: CASSLARDRGNSPLHF.

By its share, this clone is medium-sized. The chain joins TRBV6-5 to TRBJ2-7, with D possibly TRBD1 on 6 matching bases. This CDR3 comprises 13 residues. The germline gives CDR1 MNHEY, CDR2 SVGAGI. V lost 2 bases to trimming and J lost 5 bases, with 10 bases between them. The CDR3 loop is CASSYLGQHEQYF. CDR3 coding DNA: TGTGCCAGCAGTTACCTAGGACAGCACGAGCAGTACTTC.

The chain combines TRBV7-8 with TRBJ2-1; 16 nucleotides match TRBD2. Germline V gene data show CDR1 as SGHVS and CDR2 as FQNEAQ. This CDR3 has 22 amino acids. With V trimmed by 0 bases and J by 4 bases, 15 bases remained unmatched. The CDR3 DNA is TGTGCCAGCAGCTTAGCCTTTTGGGGACTAGCGGGAGGGTCAGTTCCATACAATGAGCAGTTCTTC. Its protein product is CASSLAFWGLAGGSVPYNEQFF.

V gene TRBV13 combines with J gene TRBJ2-3, with a possible D match to TRBD1 (5 bases). The ends were cut back, 5 bases at V and 2 bases at J, with 14 bases in the middle. The CDR3 consists of 15 residues. CDR1 PRHDT and CDR2 FYEKMQ come from the germline V gene (reference sequence). CDR3 residues: CASSIRGANTDTQYF. In DNA, the CDR3 is TGTGCCAGCAGCATACGTGGGGCGAACACAGATACGCAGTATTTT.

The chain joins TRBV11-3 to TRBJ1-6; D may be TRBD1 (6 bases). The CDR3 runs 16 residues. The V gene lost 4 bases and the J gene lost 7 bases, with 17 bases spanning the gap. Germline CDR1 is SGHNT and CDR2 is YENEEA. The CDR3 DNA follows: TGTGCCAGCAGCTCCCCCCGCACCCAGGGGAATTCACCCCTCCACTTT. Translation gives CASSSPRTQGNSPLHF.